These 9 T cell receptor beta chains came from one sample sequenced in a study of beta chain features in type 1 diabetes. Study results and limitations: Moderately but significantly shorter TCRB CDR3s were found in Type 1 diabetes patients in all four CD4+ subsets.

Their antigen targets remain unknown. The investigators reverse transcribed all of the isolated RNA, so they sequenced expressed TCRB transcripts. Profiled with immunoSEQ multiplex PCR; TCRdb holds only in-frame clones, not every one. The repertoire has 150,000 to 200,000 clones, roughly 9% of them found once; the top ten carry roughly 0.7%. Sequencing was carried out using central memory CD4+ T cells from blood. The receptors were sampled from a woman between 25 and 40 years old with type 1 diabetes.

Ten or more counts support this clone. The chain recombines TRBV19 with TRBJ1-2; TRBD1 matches at 8 bases. The CDR3 totals 16 residues. In germline, CDR1 is LNHDA, CDR2 SQIVND (reference sequence). Trimming took 5 bases from V and 7 from J; bases not matched to a gene: 15. The CDR3: CASSPYKRTGIIGYTF. CDR3 coding DNA: TGTGCCAGTAGTCCGTACAAGCGGACAGGGATCATTGGCTACACCTTC.

The V gene is TRBV19, the J gene TRBJ2-5; D gene unclear. CDR3 length equals 14 residues. CDR1 is LNHDA and CDR2 is SQIVND in the germline V gene (reference sequence). The V end was cut by 4 bases, the J end by 6 bases, with 15 bases between. CDR3 nucleotides: TGTGCCAGTAGTAACGCCCTAGTCGAGAAGACCCAGTACTTC. Translated: CASSNALVEKTQYF.

The chain carries TRBV7-8 and TRBJ2-5; 12 nucleotides match TRBD2. Per the germline V gene, CDR1 is SGHVS and CDR2 is FQNEAQ. This CDR3 comprises 16 residues. Losses at the gene ends were 7 bases for V and 2 bases for J; bases not matched to a gene: 8. In nucleotides, the CDR3 is TGTGCCAGCAACCCCGGACTAGCGGGACGACAAGAGACCCAGTACTTC. It codes for CASNPGLAGRQETQYF.

The sample holds a few counts of this clone. The chain combines TRBV7-9 with TRBJ2-7; D call uncertain. The V gene lost 4 bases and the J gene lost 0 bases, with 4 bases spanning the gap. Germline V gene data show CDR1 as SEHNR and CDR2 as FQNEAQ (reference sequence). The CDR3 contains 12 residues. The CDR3 nucleotides are TGTGCCAGCAGCTCCAGCTCCTACGAGCAGTACTTC. It specifies CASSSSSYEQYF.

This clone has a handful of counts. The chain combines TRBV18 with TRBJ1-4; 8 bases agree with TRBD1. Losses at the gene ends were 3 bases for V and 3 bases for J; bases not matched to a gene: 3. The CDR3 has 15 residues. Germline V gene data show CDR1 as KGHSH and CDR2 as LQKENI. CDR3 sequence: CASSPMTGANEKLFF. The CDR3, as DNA: TGTGCCAGCTCACCGATGACAGGGGCTAATGAAAAACTGTTTTTT.

This chain links TRBV6-5 with TRBJ2-3; TRBD2 aligns across 10 bases. The CDR3 is made up of 15 amino acids. Germline trimming cut 6 bases from V and 2 bases from J; bases unmatched to any gene: 5. Germline loops: CDR1 MNHEY, CDR2 SVGAGI. CDR3 bases: TGTGCCAGCAGACGGACTAGCGGACTCACAGATACGCAGTATTTT. Encoded protein: CASRRTSGLTDTQYF.

This clone was counted a few times. V usage is TRBV11-3 and J usage is TRBJ1-2; TRBD1 agrees at 7 bases. CDR3 length: 16 residues. J was trimmed by 6 bases and V by 4 bases; bases with no gene match: 14. Per the germline V gene, CDR1 is SGHNT and CDR2 is YENEEA. DNA for the CDR3: TGTGCCAGCAGCTGGATCTCCGACAGGGCAAACCATGGCTACACCTTC. Translating it yields CASSWISDRANHGYTF.

This clone was seen a handful of times. This chain links TRBV15 with TRBJ2-5; tentative D call: TRBD1 (5 bases). The CDR3 is 13 residues long. The ends were cut back, 4 bases at V and 5 bases at J, with 11 bases in the middle. Germline V lookup: CDR1 LNHNV, CDR2 YYDKDF (reference sequence). CDR3: CATSTRVSETQYF. In DNA, the CDR3 is TGTGCCACCAGCACCAGGGTCTCGGAGACCCAGTACTTC.

The J gene is TRBJ1-2, the V gene TRBV30; D is unclear. In germline, CDR1 is GTSNPN, CDR2 SVGIG (reference sequence). This CDR3 has 13 amino acids. V was trimmed by 2 bases and J by 4 bases, leaving 11 bases between them. Here the CDR3 reads CAWSQWRFYGYTF. The CDR3 bases are TGTGCCTGGAGTCAGTGGAGGTTCTATGGCTACACCTTC.